The 30 T cell receptor beta chains presented below share a single source sample, sequenced in a study of tumor-infiltrating lymphocytes in primary liver carcinoma. Researchers generated TCR beta cDNA from 500 to 600 ng of total RNA, relying on a constant-region primer. Three nested multiplex PCR rounds, a slightly modified ARM-PCR method, built the TCR beta libraries. Researchers ran the first two PCR rounds for approximately 9 cycles each with TRBV1-TRBV30 forward primers and a C-beta reverse primer. TCRdb fed the multiplex PCR reads into MiXCR, producing one record per CDR3 protein. The table lists around 330,000 distinct CDR3 sequences, 50% to 60% of them singletons. Germline DNA was also extracted, with blood RNA taken from unsorted whole blood. Source material: peripheral blood. These receptors were obtained from a woman in her twenties or thirties with primary liver carcinoma and hepatitis B virus infection.

Many counts were recorded for this clonotype. The gene calls are TRBV29-1 and TRBJ2-2, with no clear D. The germline V gene has CDR1 SQVTM and CDR2 ANQGSEA. V was shortened by 4 bases and J by 7 bases, with 4 bases between the two germline ends. This CDR3 is 10 amino acids long. The CDR3 reads CSVGDGELFF. DNA of the CDR3: TGCAGCGTTGGAGACGGGGAGCTGTTTTTT.

This clonotype was seen a handful of times. Germline is not matched at one junction end, which may reflect a read error. The chain joins TRBV6-6 to TRBJ1-5; 9 bases agree with TRBD1. The germline V gene has CDR1 MNHNY and CDR2 SVGAGI (reference sequence). The CDR3 extends over 13 amino acids. In nucleotides, the CDR3 is TGTACCAGCAGCGGGACAGGGAGTCAGCCCCAGCATTTT. Protein product: CTSSGTGSQPQHF.

This chain uses TRBV4-3 with TRBJ2-5; D unclear. The CDR3 length is 13 residues. CDR1 and CDR2 (germline): LGHNA, YSLEER. V gave up 1 base and J gave up 7 bases, with 10 bases separating them. Here the CDR3 DNA reads TGCGCCAGCAGCCAAGGGCCTCGAGGGACCCAGTACTTC. It is translated as CASSQGPRGTQYF.

With respect to this clonotype: This could be a read error, since a much larger clone is one nucleotide away. The chain carries TRBV12-3 or TRBV12-4 and TRBJ1-1; a possible D gene is TRBD1 (6 bases). The CDR3 is 14 amino acids. Trimming took off 5 bases at V and 6 bases at J, with 16 bases between the two ends. The CDR3 here is CASSRGRGGSEAFF. In nucleotides, the CDR3 is TGTGCCAGCAGTCGCGGACGAGGGGGATCTGAAGCTTTCTTT.

In the case of this clonotype: Just one base apart from a much larger clone, this may be a read error. CDR3 DNA: TGTGCCAGCTCAGGGACAGGGGGTGTTAATGAAAAACTGTTTTTT. Translated, it gives CASSGTGGVNEKLFF. The chain couples TRBV6-1 to TRBJ1-4, with 11 bases that match TRBD1. Trimming at V came to 8 bases and at J to 4 bases, leaving 6 bases not matched to a gene. This CDR3 has 15 residues. The germline CDR1 and CDR2 sequences are MNHNS and SASEGT.

With respect to this clonotype: Possible read error: a much larger clone is one base away. The V call is TRBV6-1, the J call TRBJ2-7, with D maybe TRBD1 (6 bases). This CDR3 is built from 12 residues. V was cut by 6 bases and J by 3 bases, with 9 bases left in between. Germline CDR1 reads MNHNS; CDR2 reads SASEGT. CDR3 residues: CASRMDSYEQYF. The CDR3 DNA sequence: TGTGCCAGCAGGATGGACAGCTACGAGCAGTACTTC.

Concerning this clonotype: A much larger clonotype is one base distant, so this may be a read error. Because it lacks the conserved phenylalanine or tryptophan at the end, this CDR3 is likely a read error. V usage is TRBV29-1 and J usage is TRBJ2-7; D is unresolved. Trimming removed 2 bases at V and 8 bases at J, with 7 bases between. The CDR3 covers 10 residues. CDR1 is SQVTM, CDR2 ANQGSEA, per germline. CDR3 in amino acids: CSVESTKQYL. CDR3 in DNA: TGCAGCGTTGAATCTACGAAGCAGTACCTC.

To note about this clonotype: A read error may be the cause here, since a much bigger clone is one base away. Given the absence of the conserved phenylalanine or tryptophan at the CDR3 end, a read error is likely. The gene calls are TRBV10-2 and TRBJ2-1; either TRBD1 or TRBD2 may supply D (5 bases each). The germline V and J ends were trimmed by 6 bases and 6 bases, with 18 bases remaining between them. Germline CDR1 is WSHSY and CDR2 is SAAADI. The CDR3 loop spans 15 amino acids. The CDR3 DNA reads as TGCGCCAGCAGCCGAGGGGTTATACTACTCAATGAGCAGTTCATC. Protein sequence: CASSRGVILLNEQFI.

V usage is TRBV6-6 and J usage is TRBJ1-1, with D possibly TRBD1 on 5 matching bases. Germline assignment: CDR1 MNHNY and CDR2 SVGAGI (reference sequence). CDR3 length: 13 residues. Trimming shortened V by 7 bases and J by 3 bases, and 12 bases separated the two germline ends. CDR3 region: CASNQGPDTEAFF. CDR3 in DNA: TGTGCCAGCAACCAGGGTCCTGACACTGAAGCTTTCTTT.

The genes are TRBV30 and TRBJ1-1; D gene unclear. The length of the CDR3 is 14 residues. The V gene's germline CDR1 is GTSNPN and CDR2 SVGIG (reference sequence). Trimming took off 4 bases at V and 1 base at J, with 13 bases between the two ends. CDR3 in amino acids: CAWMRYQSNTEAFF. For the CDR3, the DNA is TGTGCCTGGATGAGGTACCAATCGAACACTGAAGCTTTCTTT. Full variable domain (outside the CDR3, taken from reference TRBV30 and TRBJ1-1): SQTIHQWPATLVQPVGSPLSLECTVEGTSNPNLYWYRQAAGRGLQLLFYSVGIGQISSEVPQNLSASRPQDRQFILSSKKLLLSDSGFYLCAWMRYQSNTEAFFGQGTRLTVV.

As to this clonotype: The junction and the germline gene differ at one end; a read error may be behind it. The V call is TRBV11-2, the J call TRBJ2-5, with 10 bases lining up with TRBD2. This CDR3 is built from 16 residues. From germline, CDR1 is SGHAT and CDR2 FQNNGV. The CDR3 bases are TGTGCCAGCAGCTTAGGCCGGACTAGCGGCAGGGAGACCCAGCGCTTC. Translating gives CASSLGRTSGRETQRF.

The gene calls are TRBV30 and TRBJ2-1; 7 nucleotides match TRBD2. Germline trimming cut 2 bases from V and 5 bases from J; bases unmatched to any gene: 3. This CDR3 region has 13 residues. Germline V gives CDR1 GTSNPN, CDR2 SVGIG (reference sequence). The CDR3 spells CAWSPSGNNEQFF. CDR3 bases: TGTGCCTGGAGTCCCAGCGGGAACAATGAGCAGTTCTTC.

Details on this clonotype: An end of the junction does not agree with germline; a read error may underlie this. This chain connects TRBV29-1 to TRBJ1-1; D gene uncertain. The germline gives CDR1 SQVTM, CDR2 ANQGSEA. The CDR3 sequence is 11 residues long. CDR3 bases: TGCAGCGTTGCAAGGAACATTGAAGCTTTCTTT. This sequence encodes CSVARNIEAFF.

This clonotype was seen at least ten times. V and J are TRBV12-3 or TRBV12-4 and TRBJ2-2; a weak D match, TRBD2 (6 bases). The CDR3 contains 13 residues. The ends were cut back, 3 bases at V and 6 bases at J, with 8 bases in the middle. CDR3 bases: TGTGCCAGCAGTTTTCGGGGGTCCGGGGAGCTGTTTTTT. Translated, it gives CASSFRGSGELFF.

The chain employs TRBV28 and TRBJ1-1, with unresolved D. Between the trimmed V and J ends, which lost 6 bases and 5 bases, there was a span of 16 bases. Germline loops: CDR1 MDHEN, CDR2 SYDVKM. The CDR3 consists of 14 residues. CDR3 DNA sequence: TGTGCCAGCAGCCCATGGGGAGTTGGGACTGAAGCTTTCTTT. Translation gives CASSPWGVGTEAFF.

This clonotype has a handful of counts. The chain carries TRBV10-3 and TRBJ2-1; 9 nucleotides align to TRBD2. The CDR3 is 13 residues long. The ends lost 7 bases at V and 8 bases at J; junction bases unmatched: 6. Germline CDR1 and CDR2: ENHRY and SYGVKD. The CDR3, as DNA: TGTGCCATCAATAGGGGACTAGCCGATGAGCAGTTCTTC. As protein: CAINRGLADEQFF.

As regards this clonotype: One junction end does not reproduce the germline sequence, and a read error may be involved. The rearrangement uses TRBV11-2 and TRBJ1-5, with D possibly matching TRBD1 (5 bases). Germline V gene data show CDR1 as SGHAT and CDR2 as FQNNGV. The CDR3 loop spans 15 amino acids. The CDR3 nucleotides read TGTGCCAGCAGCTCGGGGGGAGTCTCAGGTCAGTCCCAACATTTT. Its translation is CASSSGGVSGQSQHF. Supplemented by reference TRBV11-2 and TRBJ1-5, the full variable domain reads EAGVAQSPRYKIIEKRQSVAFWCNPISGHATLYWYQQILGQGPKLLIQFQNNGVVDDSQLPKDRFSAERLKGVDSTLKIQPAKLEDSAVYLCASSSGGVSGQSQHFGDGTRLSIL.

The table lists this clonotype with many counts. Here the CDR3 DNA reads TGCAGCGTTTATGGAATTCGAGGGACAGAGGGAAACACCATATATTTT. Protein sequence: CSVYGIRGTEGNTIYF. The chain is built from TRBV29-1 and TRBJ1-3; 7 bases line up with TRBD1. V shed 5 bases, J shed 4 bases, and the junction held 14 bases outside the gene matches. The length of the CDR3 is 16 residues. Germline V gene lookup returns CDR1 SQVTM and CDR2 ANQGSEA.

A note on this clonotype: A junction boundary mismatches the germline segment, possibly from a read error. The V gene is TRBV11-2, the J gene TRBJ2-5, with D unclear. Germline V gives CDR1 SGHAT, CDR2 FQNNGV. The CDR3 extends over 14 amino acids. CDR3 in amino acids: CASSSTRDCQTQYF. The CDR3 DNA follows: TGTGCCAGCAGCTCGACCCGCGACTGCCAGACCCAGTATTTC.

The V gene is TRBV28, the J gene TRBJ1-6; tentative D call: TRBD1 (5 bases). Germline values: CDR1 MDHEN, CDR2 SYDVKM. This CDR3 is 13 amino acids long. Trimming shortened V by 6 bases and J by 7 bases, and 10 bases separated the two germline ends. The CDR3 region is CASRRTWNSPLHF. The CDR3 DNA follows: TGTGCCAGCAGGCGGACATGGAATTCACCCCTCCACTTT.

Details on this clonotype: Given a much more abundant clone one base away, this may be a read error. The conserved phenylalanine or tryptophan normally closing the CDR3 is absent here, so this likely arose from a read error. The chain uses TRBV6-6 and TRBJ2-5; D uncertain. Germline CDR1 MNHNY, CDR2 SVGAGI (reference sequence). CDR3 length equals 14 residues. V lost 3 bases to trimming and J lost 2 bases, with 10 bases between them. CDR3 sequence (DNA): TGTGCCAGCAGTTATTCTACGTCGCAAGAGACCCAGTACTCC. Encoded protein: CASSYSTSQETQYS.

This sequence joins TRBV6-2 or TRBV6-3 and TRBJ2-1; 8 bases fit TRBD2. V was clipped by 6 bases and J by 4 bases; unmatched bases: 8. The germline CDR1 and CDR2 sequences are MNHEY and SVGEGT. The CDR3 has 15 residues. In DNA form, the CDR3 reads TGTGCCAGCAGATTTAGCGGGATCGGGTACAATGAGCAGTTCTTC. Translating it yields CASRFSGIGYNEQFF.

In the case of this clonotype: Since a much larger clone is just one base distant, this may be a read error. The CDR3 reads CSVWWLVGDNEQYF. Here the CDR3 DNA reads TGCAGCGTTTGGTGGCTAGTCGGCGACAATGAGCAGTACTTC. The J gene is TRBJ2-1, the V gene TRBV29-1; D gene uncertain. The end of the DNA aligns better with TRBJ2-7, so the J call may be wrong. The CDR3 contains 14 residues. The germline V gene has CDR1 SQVTM and CDR2 ANQGSEA.

The chain has TRBV7-8 and TRBJ2-7; D is tentatively TRBD1 or TRBD2 (5 bases each). From germline, CDR1 is SGHVS and CDR2 FQNEAQ. Trimming cost V 2 bases and J 2 bases, with 10 bases left between them. CDR3 length: 14 amino acids. The CDR3 spells CASSLSGHTYEQYF. CDR3 nucleotide sequence: TGTGCCAGCAGCTTAAGCGGACACACCTACGAGCAGTACTTC.

This clonotype showed up many times. The gene calls are TRBV12-3 or TRBV12-4 and TRBJ2-7, with D perhaps matching TRBD2 (6 bases). Trimming shortened V by 0 bases and J by 5 bases, and 11 bases separated the two germline ends. The CDR3 runs to 14 residues. CDR3 in DNA: TGTGCCAGCAGTTTAGCGGGCGGGACCAACGAGCAGTACTTC. As protein: CASSLAGGTNEQYF.

The chain employs TRBV5-4 and TRBJ2-3, with D possibly TRBD1 on 6 matching bases. This CDR3 has 21 amino acids. Per the germline V gene, CDR1 is SGHNT and CDR2 is YYREEE (reference sequence). V was cut by 3 bases and J by 0 bases, with 29 bases left in between. In DNA, the CDR3 is TGTGCCAGCAGCTCTCTCCTGATGTTTTCTGAGGGGGATTCTAGCACAGATACGCAGTATTTT. Translated: CASSSLLMFSEGDSSTDTQYF.

This clonotype was seen at least ten times. The chain has TRBV29-1 and TRBJ2-1; 9 bases line up with TRBD1. In germline, CDR1 is SQVTM, CDR2 ANQGSEA. Trimming removed 0 bases from V and 4 bases from J; junction bases left unmatched: 10. The CDR3 has 17 amino acids. The DNA of the CDR3 is TGCAGCGTTGAAGAGGGTTTGGGGACAGGGACTTACAATGAGCAGTTCTTC. It specifies CSVEEGLGTGTYNEQFF.

In regard to this clonotype: This may arise from a read error, as a much more abundant clone is one base away. The V and J genes are TRBV12-3 or TRBV12-4 and TRBJ2-1, with D hard to call. The length of the CDR3 is 13 residues. CDR3 in amino acids: CANSLGSYNEQFF. The DNA for the CDR3 is TGTGCCAACAGTTTAGGCAGCTACAATGAGCAGTTCTTC.

Turning to this clonotype: Germline and junction disagree at one end, which may indicate a read error. The chain links TRBV4-3 to TRBJ2-1; D not resolved. CDR1 LGHNA and CDR2 YSLEER come from the germline V gene. The length of the CDR3 is 14 residues. This CDR3 reads CASSPIESLDEQFF. CDR3 nucleotides: TGCGCCAGTAGCCCCATCGAGTCTCTGGACGAGCAGTTCTTC.

In this sample, this clonotype turned up a few times. The J gene is TRBJ2-5, the V gene TRBV10-3, with a weak D call TRBD2 (5 bases). Germline assignment: CDR1 ENHRY and CDR2 SYGVKD. V lost 7 bases and J 2 bases, leaving 14 bases between the germline ends. This CDR3 comprises 14 residues. CDR3 residues: CAINSGSDQETQYF. In DNA, the CDR3 is TGTGCCATCAATAGTGGGAGTGATCAAGAGACCCAGTACTTC.